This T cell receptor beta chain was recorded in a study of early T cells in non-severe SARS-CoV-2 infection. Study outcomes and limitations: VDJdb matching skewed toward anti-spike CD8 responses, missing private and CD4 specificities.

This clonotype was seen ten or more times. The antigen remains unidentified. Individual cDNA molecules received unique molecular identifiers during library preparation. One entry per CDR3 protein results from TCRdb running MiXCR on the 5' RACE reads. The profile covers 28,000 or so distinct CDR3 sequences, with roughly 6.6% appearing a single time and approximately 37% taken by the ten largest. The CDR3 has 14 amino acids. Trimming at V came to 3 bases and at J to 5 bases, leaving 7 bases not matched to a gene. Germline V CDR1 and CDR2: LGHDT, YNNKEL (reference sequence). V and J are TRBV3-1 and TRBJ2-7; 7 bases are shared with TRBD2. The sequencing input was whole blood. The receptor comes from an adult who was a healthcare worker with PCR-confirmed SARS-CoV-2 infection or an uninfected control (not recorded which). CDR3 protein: CASSQARLAHEQYF. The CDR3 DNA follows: TGTGCCAGCAGCCAGGCTAGACTAGCCCACGAGCAGTACTTC.